The 2 T cell receptor beta chains reported below all come from one sample, sequenced in a study of shared clonotypes between healthy human individuals (dated by TCRdb to the early 2020s). The library was prepared using the immunoSEQ multiplex PCR assay. TCRdb's version of the immuneACCESS table is confined to in-frame rearrangements and falls short of the full clone set. An unresolved V gene accounts for under half of the shortfall where checked; the remainder is of unknown origin. The sample contains around 990,000 clones, around 77% of them found a single time. The ten largest clones represent 0.89% of the sample. The sequenced sample was memory CD4+ T cells from PBMCs. Interpreted using the paper, the cell subset or site label stands for: CD45RA-negative fraction. All receptors come from a man in his late teens or twenties in good health. Some clones in this sample may be carry-over from other donors' samples.

This clone was seen only a few times. The chain employs TRBV6-1 and TRBJ2-4; a weak D match, TRBD2 (5 bases). This CDR3 comprises 17 residues. Germline assignment: CDR1 MNHNS and CDR2 SASEGT. With 3 bases removed from V and 3 bases from J, the gap between germline ends came to 18 bases. The CDR3 nucleotides are TGTGCCAGCAGTGAGATGCGAGGGTTGATGGTCAAAAACATTCAGTACTTC. This codes for CASSEMRGLMVKNIQYF.

The chain links TRBV7-2 to TRBJ1-2; D possibly corresponds to TRBD1 (5 bases). This CDR3 comprises 13 residues. V was pared by 5 bases and J by 14 bases, with 21 bases between. CDR1 is SGHTA, CDR2 FQGNSA, per germline. The CDR3 coding sequence is TGTGCCAGCAGCCCCAATGGGGGACGGCCTAGAACCTTC. Translating it yields CASSPNGGRPRTF. Supplemented by reference TRBV7-2 and TRBJ1-2, the full variable domain reads GAGVSQSPSNKVTEKGKDVELRCDPISGHTALYWYRQSLGQGLEFLIYFQGNSAPDKSGLPSDRFSAERTGGSVSTLTIQRTQQEDSAVYLCASSPNGGRPRTFGSGTRLTVV.